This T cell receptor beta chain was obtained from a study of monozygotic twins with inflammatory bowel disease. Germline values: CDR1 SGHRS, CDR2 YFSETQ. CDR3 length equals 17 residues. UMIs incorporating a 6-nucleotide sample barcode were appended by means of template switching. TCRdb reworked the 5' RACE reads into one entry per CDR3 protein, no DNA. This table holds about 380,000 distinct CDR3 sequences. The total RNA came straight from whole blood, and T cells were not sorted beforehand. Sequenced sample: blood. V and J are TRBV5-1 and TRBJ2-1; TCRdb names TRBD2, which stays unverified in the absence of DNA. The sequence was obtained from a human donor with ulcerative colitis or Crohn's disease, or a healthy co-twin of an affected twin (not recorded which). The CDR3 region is CASSLETSGGLNNEQFF.